A single sample gave rise to the 27 T cell receptor beta chains below, sequenced in a study of cytomegalovirus exposure and HLA in healthy donors. 13 Jbeta primers and 60 Vbeta primers were used for the PCR. Clones were sequenced by immunoSEQ multiplex PCR, and TCRdb holds only the in-frame ones, with some missing. Of over 200,000 clones listed, approximately 82% are singletons. The sequencing input was PBMCs. Receptors originate from a male donor in good health and CMV-seronegative.

This clone has just a few counts. The rearrangement uses TRBV14 and TRBJ1-1, with 9 bases matching TRBD1. The V and J ends lost 3 bases and 1 base, in that order; junction bases with no gene match: 0. CDR3 length equals 14 residues. Looked up from germline, CDR1 is SGHDN and CDR2 is FVKESK. Here the CDR3 DNA reads TGTGCCAGCAGCCAGGGACAGGGGAACACTGAAGCTTTCTTT. It encodes CASSQGQGNTEAFF. Using reference TRBV14 and TRBJ1-1 for the parts outside the CDR3, the full variable domain is EAGVTQFPSHSVIEKGQTVTLRCDPISGHDNLYWYRRVMGKEIKFLLHFVKESKQDESGMPNNRFLAERTGGTYSTLKVQPAELEDSGVYFCASSQGQGNTEAFFGQGTRLTVV.

The rearrangement joins TRBV19 to TRBJ2-3; the match to TRBD2 covers 10 bases. Germline assignment: CDR1 LNHDA and CDR2 SQIVND (reference sequence). CDR3 length: 16 residues. The ends lost 8 bases at V and 4 bases at J; junction bases unmatched: 12. The CDR3 DNA follows: TGTGCCAGTCGGCTATTTACTAGCGGGAAAGCAGATACGCAGTATTTT. This translates into CASRLFTSGKADTQYF. Together with reference TRBV19 and TRBJ2-3, the CDR3 gives the full variable domain: DGGITQSPKYLFRKEGQNVTLSCEQNLNHDAMYWYRQDPGQGLRLIYYSQIVNDFQKGDIAEGYSVSREKKESFPLTVTSAQKNPTAFYLCASRLFTSGKADTQYFGPGTRLTVL.

The chain employs TRBV5-5 and TRBJ1-4; tentative D call: TRBD1 (5 bases). Germline CDR1 and CDR2: SGHKS and YYEKEE (reference sequence). V lost 3 bases and J 10 bases, leaving 19 bases between the germline ends. This CDR3 is built from 15 residues. The CDR3 sequence: CASSSPTEGPGKLFF. The CDR3 DNA reads TGTGCCAGCAGCTCGCCGACGGAGGGGCCGGGAAAACTGTTTTTT.

This sequence joins TRBV4-1 and TRBJ2-4, with 9 bases matching TRBD2. CDR3 length equals 21 residues. V lost 0 bases, J lost 1 base, and 16 bases stayed unmatched. Looked up from germline, CDR1 is MGHRA and CDR2 is YSYEKL. The CDR3 sequence: CASSQDLGRREGPSAKNIQYF. For the CDR3, the DNA is TGCGCCAGCAGCCAAGATTTGGGGAGGCGGGAGGGCCCTTCGGCCAAAAACATTCAGTACTTC.

This clone was observed a single time. The gene calls are TRBV29-1 and TRBJ1-5, with D uncertain. Germline CDR1 SQVTM, CDR2 ANQGSEA. The V end was cut by 8 bases, the J end by 4 bases, with 15 bases between. The CDR3 contains 13 residues. CDR3 region: CSIRARENQPQHF. The CDR3 nucleotides are TGCAGCATTCGAGCGAGGGAAAATCAGCCCCAGCATTTT.

This sequence joins TRBV7-6 and TRBJ1-2, with 11 bases identical to TRBD1. V shed 1 base and J 8 bases; nucleotides not matched to a gene: 15. The CDR3 runs 18 residues. Germline V gene sequence: CDR1 SGHVS, CDR2 FNYEAQ. CDR3 sequence (DNA): TGTGCCAGCAGCTTAGAGGGGGCCAGGACAGGGGGCGTAGAGGGCTACACCTTC. Amino acid sequence: CASSLEGARTGGVEGYTF.

V and J are TRBV7-9 and TRBJ1-4, with D unresolved. Germline V gene lookup returns CDR1 SEHNR and CDR2 FQNEAQ (reference sequence). This CDR3 is 14 amino acids long. V was clipped by 6 bases and J by 3 bases, with 11 bases between them. The CDR3 loop is CASRPVGANEKLFF. The DNA for the CDR3 is TGTGCCAGCAGACCCGTGGGAGCTAATGAAAAACTGTTTTTT.

The V gene is TRBV10-2, the J gene TRBJ1-4; 9 nucleotides agree with TRBD1. The J segment lost 3 bases and the V segment lost 4 bases, leaving 0 bases of the junction unmatched. From germline, CDR1 is WSHSY and CDR2 SAAADI. The CDR3 is made up of 14 amino acids. The CDR3 loop is CASSGQGANEKLFF. In DNA, the CDR3 is TGCGCCAGCAGTGGACAGGGGGCTAATGAAAAACTGTTTTTT.

The chain couples TRBV6-6 to TRBJ2-1; 8 nucleotides align to TRBD2. The CDR3 covers 16 residues. J was trimmed by 2 bases and V by 0 bases; bases with no gene match: 3. Germline CDR1 MNHNY, CDR2 SVGAGI (reference sequence). CDR3 sequence reads: CASSYSGGRTYNEQFF. For the CDR3, the DNA is TGTGCCAGCAGTTACTCCGGCGGGAGGACCTACAATGAGCAGTTCTTC.

J is TRBJ2-1 and V is TRBV7-9; TRBD2 matches at 12 bases. Germline trimming cut 6 bases from V and 7 bases from J; bases unmatched to any gene: 10. Looked up from germline, CDR1 is SEHNR and CDR2 is FQNEAQ (reference sequence). The CDR3 is 16 amino acids. The CDR3 loop reads CASRAETSGRMNEQFF. The DNA of the CDR3 is TGTGCCAGCAGAGCGGAGACTAGCGGGAGAATGAATGAGCAGTTCTTC.

V is TRBV2 and J is TRBJ2-2, with a weak D call TRBD2 (5 bases). Trimming removed 0 bases from V and 1 base from J, with 9 bases in between. Per germline, CDR1 SNHLY and CDR2 FYNNEI. The CDR3 loop spans 16 amino acids. The CDR3 DNA reads TGTGCCAGCAGTGAAGCTACGGCGGGGAACACCGGGGAGCTGTTTTTT. Translating gives CASSEATAGNTGELFF.

This chain connects TRBV9 to TRBJ1-3; TRBD1 is a possible D gene (5 bases). Germline CDR1 reads SGDLS; CDR2 reads YYNGEE. V was shortened by 0 bases and J by 0 bases, with 10 bases between the two germline ends. The CDR3 loop spans 16 amino acids. CDR3 sequence (DNA): TGTGCCAGCAGCGTAGATGGGGCTGCCTCTGGAAACACCATATATTTT. Translated: CASSVDGAASGNTIYF.

The V gene is TRBV5-1, the J gene TRBJ2-7; 14 bases are a match to TRBD2. CDR3 size: 19 residues. Germline lookup yields CDR1 SGHRS and CDR2 YFSETQ. V was pared by 4 bases and J by 7 bases, with 19 bases of the junction left unmatched. CDR3 sequence reads: CASSPGLAGETPLVNEQYF. For the CDR3, the DNA is TGCGCCAGCAGCCCGGGACTAGCGGGAGAAACCCCTTTGGTTAATGAGCAGTACTTC.

This chain connects TRBV18 to TRBJ2-7, with 10 nucleotides matching TRBD2. CDR3 length: 15 residues. V was clipped by 4 bases and J by 5 bases; unmatched bases: 8. Per the germline V gene, CDR1 is KGHSH and CDR2 is LQKENI. CDR3 protein: CASSQSGRASHEQYF. DNA of the CDR3: TGTGCCAGCTCACAAAGCGGGAGGGCCTCTCACGAGCAGTACTTC.

The V gene is TRBV27, the J gene TRBJ2-3; D is undetermined. Germline lookup yields CDR1 MNHEY and CDR2 SMNVEV (reference sequence). This CDR3 has 13 amino acids. V lost 6 bases, J lost 2 bases, and 9 bases lay in between. CDR3 sequence reads: CASSPYNTDTQYF. The CDR3 DNA is TGTGCCAGCAGCCCTTACAACACAGATACGCAGTATTTT.

This clone was seen only a few times. This chain uses TRBV25-1 with TRBJ1-1; the D gene is possibly TRBD1 (5 bases). The germline V gene has CDR1 MGHDK and CDR2 SYGVNS. CDR3 size: 15 residues. The V gene lost 1 base and the J gene lost 5 bases, with 14 bases spanning the gap. The CDR3, as DNA: TGTGCCAGCAGTGAATCCCTGTCAGGGAGGACTGAAGCTTTCTTT. It is translated as CASSESLSGRTEAFF.

This clone appeared once. The chain carries TRBV5-4 and TRBJ2-5; 7 positions agree with TRBD2. CDR3 length: 15 amino acids. The germline gives CDR1 SGHNT, CDR2 YYREEE (reference sequence). V lost 6 bases to trimming and J lost 0 bases; unmatched junction nucleotides: 8. The CDR3 DNA follows: TGTGCCAGCAACGATTTACTAGCGAACCAAGAGACCCAGTACTTC. Its protein product is CASNDLLANQETQYF.

In its sample, this clone was seen once. The chain links TRBV7-2 to TRBJ2-3; 8 bases fit TRBD2. The germline V gene has CDR1 SGHTA and CDR2 FQGNSA. V shed 5 bases, J shed 0 bases, and the junction held 16 bases outside the gene matches. This CDR3 has 19 amino acids. The CDR3 DNA follows: TGTGCCAGCAGCGCTCTAGCGGGTAAAGGGGGGGCTAGCACAGATACGCAGTATTTT. It yields the protein CASSALAGKGGASTDTQYF.

The J gene is TRBJ2-3, the V gene TRBV30; no reliable D call. CDR1 GTSNPN and CDR2 SVGIG come from the germline V gene (reference sequence). This CDR3 comprises 12 residues. Trimming pared 1 base from V and 6 bases from J, leaving 8 bases between. CDR3: CAWSEPWDTQYF. The CDR3, as DNA: TGTGCCTGGAGTGAGCCGTGGGATACGCAGTATTTT.

The chain uses TRBV18 and TRBJ2-2, with 8 bases matching TRBD2. V shed 3 bases and J 7 bases; nucleotides not matched to a gene: 10. This CDR3 comprises 16 residues. Per germline, CDR1 KGHSH and CDR2 LQKENI. In DNA, the CDR3 is TGTGCCAGCTCACCCAACAGCGGGAGCAATCACGGGGAGCTGTTTTTT. Its protein is CASSPNSGSNHGELFF.

The genes are TRBV27 and TRBJ2-7; D is perhaps TRBD2 (5 bases). V gave up 7 bases and J gave up 2 bases, with 12 bases separating them. The CDR3 is made up of 13 amino acids. CDR1 and CDR2 from the germline V gene are MNHEY and SMNVEV (reference sequence). CDR3 region: CASTDLLAYEQYF. CDR3 DNA sequence: TGTGCCAGCACGGACTTGCTCGCCTACGAGCAGTACTTC.

This clone has a handful of counts. This sequence joins TRBV4-1 and TRBJ1-1; D possibly corresponds to TRBD1 (6 bases). The CDR3 consists of 15 residues. With 0 bases removed from V and 8 bases from J, the gap between germline ends came to 16 bases. Germline-derived CDR1 and CDR2 are MGHRA and YSYEKL. The CDR3 region has the DNA TGCGCCAGCAGCCAAGATCGAAGGACAGTACAAGAAGCTTTCTTT. As protein: CASSQDRRTVQEAFF.

The chain recombines TRBV13 with TRBJ2-3, with D possibly TRBD2 on 5 matching bases. The CDR3 runs 12 residues. The V gene lost 7 bases and the J gene lost 1 base, with 6 bases spanning the gap. Per the germline V gene, CDR1 is PRHDT and CDR2 is FYEKMQ (reference sequence). In nucleotides, the CDR3 is TGTGCCAGCAACGGGGGCACAGATACGCAGTATTTT. Its translation is CASNGGTDTQYF.

This chain links TRBV7-7 with TRBJ2-3; TRBD2 matches 10 bases. V gave up 1 base and J gave up 4 bases; unmatched junction bases: 5. CDR1 SSHAT and CDR2 FNYEAQ come from the germline V gene (reference sequence). The CDR3 consists of 16 residues. DNA for the CDR3: TGTGCCAGCAGCTTAGGGCTAGCGGGAGTCGCAGATACGCAGTATTTT. Translating gives CASSLGLAGVADTQYF.

There are a few counts of this clone. This chain links TRBV9 with TRBJ1-1; D might be TRBD1 (5 bases). The germline V and J ends were trimmed by 3 bases and 1 base, with 7 bases remaining between them. The CDR3 runs 13 residues. Per germline, CDR1 SGDLS and CDR2 YYNGEE. CDR3 residues: CASSATGNTEAFF. The CDR3 DNA is TGTGCCAGCAGCGCCACAGGGAACACTGAAGCTTTCTTT.

This clone was seen more than once but under ten times. The chain carries TRBV2 and TRBJ2-1, with 11 bases that match TRBD2. Trimming cost V 3 bases and J 9 bases; bases outside gene matches: 10. The germline gives CDR1 SNHLY, CDR2 FYNNEI. The CDR3 totals 16 residues. In DNA form, the CDR3 reads TGTGCCAGCAGTGACCAGACTAGCGGGGTTTTTGGTGAGCAGTTCTTC. Encoded protein: CASSDQTSGVFGEQFF.

Concerning this clone itself: At one boundary the junction diverges from the germline segment, which might be a read error. This sequence joins TRBV7-9 and TRBJ1-1, with a possible D match to TRBD1 (6 bases). The germline gives CDR1 SEHNR, CDR2 FQNEAQ (reference sequence). The CDR3 is 14 residues long. CDR3 sequence (DNA): TGTTCCAGCAGCTTAGGTCGGTCAGGGGATGAAGCTTTCTTT. Translated, it gives CSSSLGRSGDEAFF.